This T cell receptor (beta chain) was obtained from a study of T cell responses to AZD1222 COVID-19 vaccine. The study's findings and limits: The sample set comprised mostly white British donors with more females, and clonal diversity was possibly underestimated.

The trim removed 6 bases at V and 3 bases at J, leaving 7 bases unmatched. The CDR3 sequence is 14 residues long. Per germline, CDR1 MNHEY and CDR2 SVGAGI. The protocol was immunoSEQ multiplex PCR, while the TCRdb copy is restricted to in-frame clones and leaves out a portion. The profile shows 85,000 to 90,000 clones, 90% of them singletons. Notes on this clone: Its antigen is still unknown.

This receptor was taken from an adult in good health. V usage is TRBV6-5 and J usage is TRBJ1-1; 7 bases are shared with TRBD1. The sequences come from peripheral blood, collected on day 0 of AZD1222 vaccination. The CDR3 region is CASSPSDRDTEAFF. CDR3 coding DNA: TGTGCCAGCAGCCCATCCGACAGGGACACTGAAGCTTTCTTT.